This T cell receptor (beta chain) was recorded in a study of T cells in localized non-small cell lung cancer. This table comes from immunoSEQ multiplex PCR, and its TCRdb copy is limited to in-frame clones, with some not included. The sample gives around 70,000 clones, about 81% of which show up once; around 1.3% is in the top ten. Regarding the study as a whole: Analysis by sequencing included only one tumor region, so heterogeneity remains possible.

The CDR3 has 14 amino acids. CDR1 is SEHNR, CDR2 FQNEAQ, per germline (reference sequence). J gave up 6 bases and V 4 bases, and 5 bases lay outside the gene matches. In the case of this clone: Its target is unknown.

This material consisted of peripheral blood, taken before any cancer treatment. V is TRBV7-9 and J is TRBJ2-2; TRBD2 aligns across 7 bases. The sequence derives from a female donor older than 55 with stage I lung adenocarcinoma. The CDR3 DNA is TGTGCCAGCAGCTCGGGACTAATTGCCGGGGAGCTGTTTTTT. Its protein product is CASSSGLIAGELFF.